The present TCR beta chain was sequenced within a study of T cell responses to AZD1222 COVID-19 vaccine. General study points: Possibly, clonal diversity was underestimated; donors were largely white British and included more females.

The V gene lost 5 bases and the J gene lost 10 bases, with 24 bases spanning the gap. The germline V gene encodes CDR1 SGHVS and CDR2 FNYEAQ. The CDR3 has 16 amino acids. Sequencing used immunoSEQ multiplex PCR; TCRdb keeps in-frame clones, though not all of them. The data show around 150,000 clones, roughly 85% seen once. As to this clone: Its antigen is unknown.

This TCR was recovered from an adult who received the MenACWY meningococcal vaccine as a control. The V and J genes are TRBV7-6 and TRBJ2-1, with D tentatively TRBD2 (6 bases). The sequenced sample was peripheral blood, obtained 28 days after the second dose of the MenACWY control vaccine. The DNA of the CDR3 is TGTGCCAGCAGCCTCCCGGAATACGGGAGCCCAGACGAGCAGTTCTTC. It translates to CASSLPEYGSPDEQFF.